This TCR beta chain is drawn from a study of blood T cell repertoires in COVID-19 (TCRdb year 2020). General notes on the study: Collaborator samples came from the United States, Italy and Spain and covered acute and convalescent phases of COVID-19. The material from the prospective study consisted of cDNA or gDNA derived from T cells, B-cell-depleted T cells, or PBMCs. The dataset comprised deeply sampled blood TCRbeta repertoires from subjects exposed to, actively infected with, or recovered from COVID-19. A freely available public database, intended as a resource for researchers studying the immune response to SARS-CoV-2, is where the repertoires were released. The samples were drawn from the first 160 participants of the ongoing ImmuneRACE study and from 950 to 1,500 subjects provided by 6 global collaborators. Sample metadata almost always included a de-identified subject ID, COVID-19 status, age in years and sex. Where available, HLA class I and class II types were taken from metadata supplied by the sample provider and were not determined by assay-based typing. Findings and caveats that apply to the study as a whole: Clinical and demographic metadata were provided uncurated, with the amount varying by source and participant.

The germline V gene gives CDR1 as SGHTA and CDR2 as FQGTGA. Trimming costs V 3 bases and J 4 bases, and their ends lie 10 bases apart. From the cysteine up to the phenylalanine, the CDR3 has a length of 14 residues. The CDR3 DNA has 42 bases and is translated from base 1. TCRbeta CDR3 regions were amplified from genomic DNA using the immunoSEQ Assay, a bias-controlled multiplex PCR. As for how the authors treated the data: Nucleated cell counts per sample were estimated from amplification of reference gene primers within the assay. To quantify the absolute abundance of each unique TCRbeta CDR3 rearrangement, sequence reads were collapsed and filtered. For each sample, productive Simpson clonality was calculated as the square root of Simpson's diversity index over productive rearrangements. In its TCRdb copy, this immuneACCESS table keeps in-frame sequences only and misses some clones. Where compared with another copy, unresolved V genes explain less than half of these, and the others have no known cause. From that table come the V and J calls and clone size; the DNA was used to work out D and trimming. Within this sample are around 370,000 clones, with 90% of them counted one time only. 6.5% to 7% of the sample rests with the top ten.

Whole blood was collected in K2EDTA tubes by collaborating institutions according to the institutions' own protocols. For TCRbeta analysis, collaborator samples were shipped as frozen whole blood, as isolated PBMCs, or as DNA extracted from either sample type. Worth noting for this clone: This receptor's antigen is unknown. Base-call qualities are not available, and no considerably larger clone is one nucleotide away.

This TCR was sampled from a man between 18 and 35 years old with active or convalescent COVID-19. The sequenced sample consisted of peripheral blood. The V gene is TRBV7-3 and the J gene is TRBJ2-1; a tentative D call is TRBD2 (5 bases match). The CDR3 reads CASSLNTRYNEQFF. The DNA reads TGTGCCAGCAGCTTGAACACTAGGTACAATGAGCAGTTCTTC.